This T cell receptor (beta chain) appears in the sequencing data of a study of long-term antiretroviral therapy in people with HIV. Study results and caveats: Post-treatment diversity went higher with ART but stayed below transplant donor controls. Regardless of time point, clones expanded before ART dominated the repertoire. Compared with controls, HIV repertoires showed narrower CDR3 length ranges. All blood samples came from the years 2004 to 2017, possibly under older ART regimens.

Version v3.0 of the immunoSEQ assay ran at survey level. Measured with immunoSEQ multiplex PCR; TCRdb has only the in-frame clones, and not every one. The sample lists about 25,000 clones; 82% were seen once. Worth noting for this clone: Its antigen is not identified.

Looked up from germline, CDR1 is SGHRS and CDR2 is YFSETQ. V dropped 4 bases and J dropped 5; count of bases not matched to a gene: 11. The CDR3 contains 15 residues. Sequencing was performed on unsorted PBMCs, taken 2.9 years after starting antiretroviral therapy. The TCR was taken from a man aged 50 or older with HIV. The rearrangement joins TRBV5-1 to TRBJ1-1, with 7 bases lining up with TRBD1. CDR3 in amino acids: CASSLGPVRGTEAFF. The CDR3 DNA reads TGCGCCAGCAGCCTCGGACCCGTCAGGGGGACTGAAGCTTTCTTT.